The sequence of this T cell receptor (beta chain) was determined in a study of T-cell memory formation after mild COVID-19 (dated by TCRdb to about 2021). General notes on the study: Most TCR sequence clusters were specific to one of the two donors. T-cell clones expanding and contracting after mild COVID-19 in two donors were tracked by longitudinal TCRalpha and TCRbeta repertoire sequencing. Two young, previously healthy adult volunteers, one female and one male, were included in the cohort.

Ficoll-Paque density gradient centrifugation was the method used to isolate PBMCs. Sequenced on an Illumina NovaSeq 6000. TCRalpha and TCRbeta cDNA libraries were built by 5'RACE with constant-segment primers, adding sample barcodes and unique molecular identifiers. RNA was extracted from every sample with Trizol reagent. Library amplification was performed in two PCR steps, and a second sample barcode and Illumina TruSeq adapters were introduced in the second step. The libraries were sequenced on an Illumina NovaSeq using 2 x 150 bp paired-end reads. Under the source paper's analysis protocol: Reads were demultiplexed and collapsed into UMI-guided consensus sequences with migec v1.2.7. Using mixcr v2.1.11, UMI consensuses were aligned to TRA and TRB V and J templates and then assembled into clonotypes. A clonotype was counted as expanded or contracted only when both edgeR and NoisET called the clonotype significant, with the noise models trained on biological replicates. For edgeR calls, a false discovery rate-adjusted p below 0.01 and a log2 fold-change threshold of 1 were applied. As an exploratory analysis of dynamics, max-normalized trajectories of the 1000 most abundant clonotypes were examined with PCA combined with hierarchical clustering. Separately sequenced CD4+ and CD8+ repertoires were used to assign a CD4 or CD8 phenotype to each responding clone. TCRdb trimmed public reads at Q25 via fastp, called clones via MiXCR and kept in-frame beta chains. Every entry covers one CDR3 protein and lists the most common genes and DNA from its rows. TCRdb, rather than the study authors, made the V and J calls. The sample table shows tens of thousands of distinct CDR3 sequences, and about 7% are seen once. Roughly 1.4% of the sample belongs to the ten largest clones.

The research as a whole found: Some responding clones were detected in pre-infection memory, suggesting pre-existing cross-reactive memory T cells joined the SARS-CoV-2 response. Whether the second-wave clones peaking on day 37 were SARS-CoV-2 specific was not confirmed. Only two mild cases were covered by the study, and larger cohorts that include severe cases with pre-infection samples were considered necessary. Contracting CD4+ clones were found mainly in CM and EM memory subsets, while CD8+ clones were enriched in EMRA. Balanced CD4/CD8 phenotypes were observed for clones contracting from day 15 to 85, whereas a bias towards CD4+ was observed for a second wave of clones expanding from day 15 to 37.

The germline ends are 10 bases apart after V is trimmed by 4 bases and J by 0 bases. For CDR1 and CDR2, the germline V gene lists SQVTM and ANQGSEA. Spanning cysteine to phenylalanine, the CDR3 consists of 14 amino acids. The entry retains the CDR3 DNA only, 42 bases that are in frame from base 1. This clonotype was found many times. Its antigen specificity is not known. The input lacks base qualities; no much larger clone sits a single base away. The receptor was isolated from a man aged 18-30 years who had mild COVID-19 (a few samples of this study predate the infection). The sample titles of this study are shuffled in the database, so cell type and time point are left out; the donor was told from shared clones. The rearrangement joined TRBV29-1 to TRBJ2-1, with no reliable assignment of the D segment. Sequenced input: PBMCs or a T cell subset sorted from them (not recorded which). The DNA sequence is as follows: TGCAGCGTTGTCGAGATCGGCTCCTACAATGAGCAGTTCTTC. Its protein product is CSVVEIGSYNEQFF.